These 9 T cell receptor beta chains share one sample of origin, sequenced in a study of blood T cell repertoires in COVID-19. The data were produced by immunoSEQ multiplex PCR, yet TCRdb's version contains in-frame clones alone and is incomplete. The sample includes a few hundred thousand clones, around 90% of them seen just once. Sequenced material: peripheral blood. The receptor source for this set is a middle-aged man with acute or convalescent COVID-19.

The rearrangement joins TRBV7-8 to TRBJ2-7; D not certain. Trimming removed 4 bases from V and 2 bases from J, with 9 bases in between. Germline CDR1 SGHVS, CDR2 FQNEAQ. This CDR3 has 13 residues. The CDR3 DNA is TGTGCCAGCAGCTCGACACCTGCCTACGAGCAGTACTTC. Translating gives CASSSTPAYEQYF.

This clone was seen a few times. V gene TRBV7-9 combines with J gene TRBJ1-6; D not certain. The germline gives CDR1 SEHNR, CDR2 FQNEAQ (reference sequence). The CDR3 loop spans 13 amino acids. Trimming pared 3 bases from V and 7 bases from J, leaving 7 bases between. The CDR3 sequence is CASSLVENSPLHF. The CDR3 nucleotides are TGTGCCAGCAGCTTGGTAGAAAATTCACCCCTCCACTTT.

This chain connects TRBV24-1 to TRBJ2-3; D unresolved. CDR3 length: 16 residues. In germline, CDR1 is KGHDR, CDR2 SFDVKD. Trimming pared 3 bases from V and 0 bases from J, leaving 12 bases between. CDR3 sequence: CATSDRAVVSTDTQYF. CDR3 coding DNA: TGTGCCACCAGTGATAGAGCCGTAGTCAGCACAGATACGCAGTATTTT.

The chain couples TRBV27 to TRBJ2-1; 10 bases agree with TRBD2. The V segment lost 1 base and the J segment 8 bases; nucleotides outside the gene matches: 5. The CDR3 spans 15 residues. Germline V CDR1 and CDR2: MNHEY, SMNVEV (reference sequence). This CDR3 reads CASSLWLAGAYEQFF. CDR3 sequence (DNA): TGTGCCAGCAGTTTATGGCTAGCGGGGGCCTATGAGCAGTTCTTC.

The chain employs TRBV5-4 and TRBJ1-1; D remains ambiguous. This CDR3 spans 16 amino acids. Germline V gives CDR1 SGHNT, CDR2 YYREEE (reference sequence). The V gene lost 0 bases and the J gene lost 0 bases, with 12 bases spanning the gap. For the CDR3, the DNA is TGTGCCAGCAGCTTGGGGCAGGCATACATGAACACTGAAGCTTTCTTT. Translation gives CASSLGQAYMNTEAFF.

The genes are TRBV6-8 and TRBJ2-3; 11 positions agree with TRBD2. Trimming took 4 bases from V and 5 from J; bases not matched to a gene: 14. The CDR3 consists of 18 residues. Germline assignment: CDR1 MNHGY and CDR2 SAAAGT. CDR3 bases: TGTGCCAGCAGTTTCGGACTAGCGGGTCCGCGGGAGGGAGATACGCAGTATTTT. It yields the protein CASSFGLAGPREGDTQYF.

This clone was seen a single time. This rearrangement joins TRBV12-2 to TRBJ1-2. TRBV12-2 is a pseudogene segment. The CDR3 has 17 residues. The CDR3 reads CASRLLRPILNNYGYTF. As DNA, the CDR3 is TGTGCAAGTCGTCTTCTCCGACCGATACTAAATAACTATGGCTACACCTTC.

This clone was counted a few times. The V gene is TRBV24-1, the J gene TRBJ2-3, with D uncertain. The CDR3 has 15 residues. CDR1 and CDR2 from the germline V gene are KGHDR and SFDVKD. V shed 7 bases and J shed 1 base, with 14 bases lying between them. CDR3 sequence: CATSNTASGTDTQYF. In DNA, the CDR3 is TGTGCCACCAGCAACACAGCCTCGGGCACAGATACGCAGTATTTT.

The rearrangement links TRBV7-6 to TRBJ1-6; TRBD1 matches 8 bases. The trim removed 1 base at V and 10 bases at J, leaving 15 bases unmatched. The CDR3 loop spans 18 amino acids. Germline lookup yields CDR1 SGHVS and CDR2 FNYEAQ. CDR3 residues: CASSLEAGGQGAGSPLHF. The CDR3 DNA follows: TGTGCCAGCAGCTTAGAGGCAGGAGGTCAGGGGGCAGGGTCACCCCTCCACTTT. The full variable domain, rest sourced from reference TRBV7-6 and TRBJ1-6, is GAGVSQSPRYKVTKRGQDVALRCDPISGHVSLYWYRQALGQGPEFLTYFNYEAQQDKSGLPNDRFSAERPEGSISTLTIQRTEQRDSAMYRCASSLEAGGQGAGSPLHFGNGTRLTVT.